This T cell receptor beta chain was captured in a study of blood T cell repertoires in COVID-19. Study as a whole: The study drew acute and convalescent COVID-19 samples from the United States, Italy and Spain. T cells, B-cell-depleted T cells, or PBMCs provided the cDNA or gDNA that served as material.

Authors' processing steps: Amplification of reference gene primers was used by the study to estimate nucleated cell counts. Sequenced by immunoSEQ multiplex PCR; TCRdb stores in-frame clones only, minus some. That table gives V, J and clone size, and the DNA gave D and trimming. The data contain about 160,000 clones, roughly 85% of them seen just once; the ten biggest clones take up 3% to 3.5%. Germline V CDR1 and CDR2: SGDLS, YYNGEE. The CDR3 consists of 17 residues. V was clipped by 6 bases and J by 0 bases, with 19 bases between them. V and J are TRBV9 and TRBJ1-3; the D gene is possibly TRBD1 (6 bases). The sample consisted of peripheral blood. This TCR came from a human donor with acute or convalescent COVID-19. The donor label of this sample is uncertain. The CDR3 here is CASIREGHLSSGNTIYF. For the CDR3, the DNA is TGTGCCAGCATCCGGGAGGGACATCTCTCCTCTGGAAACACCATATATTTT.